The clone carrying this T cell receptor (beta chain) was recorded once. Its specificity is not known. These data come from a study of Ad26.COV2.S vaccination and SARS-CoV-2 variants. This sample's treatment: roughly 19 received Ad26.COV2.S at low or high dose, single or two shots; 5 received placebo; per-sample allocation not given. After the first vaccine or placebo injection, samples were drawn on day 63. Assay used: immunoSEQ multiplex PCR; TCRdb lists only in-frame clones, some missing. The top ten hold 10% to 15% of the sample, which has approximately 500,000 clones, around 90% seen once. CDR1 is MDHEN and CDR2 is SYDVKM in the germline V gene. V shed 2 bases and J 4 bases; nucleotides not matched to a gene: 4. The CDR3 consists of 14 residues. Study conclusions and caveats: Spike-specific CD8+ and CD4+ T cell responses reportedly showed substantial breadth after vaccination.

This sequence was found in a person aged 18 to 59 who received the Ad26.COV2.S COVID-19 vaccine or a placebo. This sample comprised peripheral blood, obtained in a trial of Ad26.COV2.S vaccine versus placebo. J is TRBJ1-2 and V is TRBV28; 7 nucleotides align to TRBD1. DNA for the CDR3: TGTGCCAGCAGTTTAGCAGGGGGTGGCTATGGCTACACCTTC. Translation: CASSLAGGGYGYTF.